These T cell receptor beta chains were read from a single sample in a study of Ad26.COV2.S vaccination and SARS-CoV-2 variants. TCRdb keeps only in-frame clones here, not all; method: immunoSEQ multiplex PCR. The sample holds about 350,000 clones, approximately 86% seen once. The sequencing used peripheral blood, collected in a trial of Ad26.COV2.S vaccine versus placebo. The receptors stem from a person between 18 and 59 years old who received the Ad26.COV2.S COVID-19 vaccine or a placebo. CDR3s include the opening cysteine and the closing phenylalanine or tryptophan. A D gene is named only where the DNA matches it firmly. The listing skips clone size in some rows; elsewhere it reads once, few, many or a size class.

cdr3_length,j_call,clone_size,v_call,d_call,cdr3_aa,cdr3_nt
12,TRBJ2-3,-,TRBV6-6,-,CASSPDLGGQYF,TGTGCCAGCAGCCCAGACCTCGGGGGGCAGTATTTT
16,TRBJ2-2,-,TRBV7-6,-,CASSLDGGQTTGELFF,TGTGCCAGCAGCTTAGATGGGGGGCAAACGACCGGGGAGCTGTTTTTT
13,TRBJ1-5,-,TRBV11-2,-,CADTGTWGQPQHF,TGTGCCGATACAGGGACATGGGGTCAGCCCCAGCATTTT
15,TRBJ2-1,-,TRBV7-2,-,CASSLDGTPYDEQFF,TGTGCCAGCAGCTTAGACGGCACACCCTACGATGAGCAGTTCTTC
13,TRBJ2-7,-,TRBV6-5,-,CASRKTDSYEQYF,TGTGCCAGCAGGAAGACGGACTCCTACGAGCAGTACTTC
15,TRBJ2-1,-,TRBV11-2,TRBD1,CASSPGQGDYNEQFF,TGTGCCAGCAGCCCCGGACAGGGAGACTACAATGAGCAGTTCTTC
12,TRBJ2-7,-,TRBV28,-,CASRGRTYEQYF,TGTGCCAGCAGGGGCAGGACCTACGAGCAGTACTTC
16,TRBJ1-5,-,TRBV28,-,CASHRPMVYSNQPQHF,TGTGCCAGCCACAGACCGATGGTCTATAGCAATCAGCCCCAGCATTTT
15,TRBJ2-1,-,TRBV28,TRBD2,CASSLGAGGRNEQFF,TGTGCCAGCAGTTTAGGAGCGGGAGGGAGGAATGAGCAGTTCTTC
16,TRBJ1-3,-,TRBV6-1,-,CASSEATAGSGNTIYF,TGTGCCAGCAGTGAAGCTACAGCGGGATCTGGAAACACCATATATTTT
15,TRBJ1-5,-,TRBV6-6,-,CASTPLGSVVQPQHF,TGTGCCAGCACCCCGTTGGGGTCGGTCGTTCAGCCCCAGCATTTT
12,TRBJ2-7,-,TRBV4-2,-,CASSPTGYEQYF,TGTGCCAGCAGCCCTACAGGATACGAGCAGTACTTC
14,TRBJ1-6,-,TRBV18,TRBD1,CASSSRTGEGPLHF,TGTGCCAGCTCATCGAGGACAGGGGAAGGGCCCCTCCACTTT
16,TRBJ1-6,once,TRBV10-3,-,CAISESGVNYNSPLHF,TGTGCCATCAGTGAGTCCGGAGTAAACTATAATTCACCCCTCCACTTT
11,TRBJ2-1,-,TRBV19,-,CASREYNEQFF,TGTGCCAGTAGGGAGTACAATGAGCAGTTCTTC
11,TRBJ2-1,-,TRBV7-9,-,CASSLQRQQFF,TGTGCCAGCAGCTTACAGAGGCAGCAGTTCTTC
13,TRBJ2-2,once,TRBV10-3,-,CASGGTNTGELFF,TGTGCCTCCGGAGGGACCAACACCGGGGAGCTGTTTTTT
14,TRBJ1-2,-,TRBV27,-,CASRRDTSNYGYTF,TGTGCCAGCAGACGAGACACTTCTAACTATGGCTACACCTTC
14,TRBJ1-4,-,TRBV6-5,-,CASRPGGAGEKLFF,TGTGCCAGCAGGCCCGGGGGGGCCGGAGAAAAACTGTTTTTT
15,TRBJ1-4,-,TRBV6-5,-,CASSYSAGRNEKLFF,TGTGCCAGCAGTTACTCGGCAGGGAGGAATGAAAAACTGTTTTTT
15,TRBJ1-1,-,TRBV21-1,-,CASSKEPGLGTEAFF,TGTGCCAGCAGCAAAGAGCCAGGTTTAGGGACTGAAGCTTTCTTT
14,TRBJ2-1,-,TRBV13,-,CASSPGGPNNEQFF,TGTGCCAGCAGCCCCGGGGGTCCGAACAATGAGCAGTTCTTC
12,TRBJ1-1,-,TRBV19,TRBD1,CASSRDRTEAFF,TGTGCCAGTAGCAGGGACAGAACTGAAGCTTTCTTT
15,TRBJ2-5,-,TRBV6-2/TRBV6-3,-,CASSYSGPRRETQYF,TGTGCCAGCAGTTACTCGGGTCCTAGGAGAGAGACCCAGTACTTC
15,TRBJ2-3,once,TRBV9,-,CASSVVAPPGDTQYF,TGTGCCAGCAGCGTGGTAGCGCCTCCAGGAGATACGCAGTATTTT
13,TRBJ1-1,-,TRBV30,TRBD1,CAWRDRGNTEAFF,TGTGCCTGGAGGGACAGGGGGAACACTGAAGCTTTCTTT
14,TRBJ2-7,-,TRBV9,TRBD2,CASSASAGVYEQYF,TGTGCCAGCAGCGCCTCAGCGGGGGTCTACGAGCAGTACTTC
17,TRBJ2-3,-,TRBV7-9,-,CASSLKRPLEGTDTQYF,TGTGCCAGCAGCTTGAAGCGCCCACTAGAGGGCACAGATACGCAGTATTTT
14,TRBJ1-2,-,TRBV5-1,-,CASSPGQSVDGYTF,TGCGCCAGCAGCCCCGGACAGTCGGTAGATGGCTACACCTTC
15,TRBJ1-2,-,TRBV29-1,-,CSVEELRGANYGYTF,TGCAGCGTTGAAGAGTTAAGGGGCGCTAACTATGGCTACACCTTC
15,TRBJ2-3,-,TRBV11-2,TRBD2,CASSGLAGGRDTQYF,TGTGCCAGCAGCGGTCTAGCGGGGGGGCGAGATACGCAGTATTTT
16,TRBJ2-7,-,TRBV28,TRBD1,CASGSSSGTALYEQYF,TGTGCCAGCGGCAGTTCCTCCGGGACAGCTCTATACGAGCAGTACTTC
14,TRBJ1-3,-,TRBV11-2,-,CASSLVSPGNTIYF,TGTGCCAGCAGCTTAGTCAGCCCTGGAAACACCATATATTTT